The rows below give T cell receptor beta chains drawn from one sample of a study of Graves' ophthalmopathy and Graves' hyperthyroidism. TCRdb re-called the multiplex PCR reads through MiXCR, storing one row per CDR3 protein. The data hold about 210,000 distinct CDR3 sequences, with around 30% observed a single time. The specimen sequenced was peripheral blood. These receptors all stem from a man in his forties or fifties with Graves' ophthalmopathy. CDR3s include the opening cysteine and the closing phenylalanine or tryptophan. Fields, in order: CDR3 length, V gene, CDR3 protein.

>16|TRBV6-5
CASSYRGAGGSYEQYF
>16|TRBV6-1
CASRLSRDTGSYEQYF
>12|TRBV7-2
CASSPMSNVLTF
>13|TRBV29-1
CSVDYSSGLLQYF
>13|TRBV6-5
CASSYRSQYGYTF
>16|TRBV6-2/TRBV6-3
CASSYDRDRGNQPQHF
>12|TRBV9
CASSVGPGELFF
>13|TRBV10-3
CAIGTSPGETQYF
>15|TRBV24-1
CATSDGGGQTYEQYF
>15|TRBV12-3/TRBV12-4
CASSLEPTGNQPQHF
>14|TRBV6-2/TRBV6-3
CASSYGGSTYEQYF
>15|TRBV9
CASSVGGQEHYEQYF
>13|TRBV30
CAWRTGQSYEQYF
>15|TRBV5-1
CASSLVGGRPYEQYF
>12|TRBV27
CAREGAQETQYF
>15|TRBV24-1
CATRPGTENTGELFF
>12|TRBV12-3/TRBV12-4
CASSFNNQPQHF
>19|TRBV7-2
CASSLAGSLGTDKNQPQHF
>15|TRBV28
CASKKQGRDNYGYTF
>12|TRBV6-2/TRBV6-3
CASSPRGYGYTF
>13|TRBV29-1
CSGGQPAGETQYF
>15|TRBV7-2
CASSSPGTATYEQYF
>20|TRBV14
CASSPRTGTSGSRCGGELFF
>15|TRBV18
CASSQSLAGVGEQYF
>16|TRBV7-9
CASRQRNRGLSQPQHF
>14|TRBV30
CAWRGDIMNTEAFF
>14|TRBV6-1
CASSLSGLASEQYF
>14|TRBV24-1
CATSHWPDGETQYF
>15|TRBV24-1
CATSDGGDRNQPQHF
>12|TRBV25-1
CASSEWDTEAFF
>17|TRBV27
CASSLWGQGFSGTEAFF
>13|TRBV28
CASSRGPYYGYTF
>15|TRBV29-1
CSARTGNMNTGELFF
>15|TRBV6-1
CASSEMGQGYQPQHF
>14|TRBV24-1
CATSDPEAKNIQYF
>17|TRBV29-1
CSVELAGGSLLGETQYF
>15|TRBV6-1
CASSRGGRSIDGYTF
>15|TRBV7-2
CASSIDRVGSGELFF
>17|TRBV14
CASSQEGKGLSSYEQYF
>10|TRBV20-1
CSARWDGYTF
>13|TRBV2
CASSVRVRDEQYF
>10|TRBV6-1
CATHADTQYF